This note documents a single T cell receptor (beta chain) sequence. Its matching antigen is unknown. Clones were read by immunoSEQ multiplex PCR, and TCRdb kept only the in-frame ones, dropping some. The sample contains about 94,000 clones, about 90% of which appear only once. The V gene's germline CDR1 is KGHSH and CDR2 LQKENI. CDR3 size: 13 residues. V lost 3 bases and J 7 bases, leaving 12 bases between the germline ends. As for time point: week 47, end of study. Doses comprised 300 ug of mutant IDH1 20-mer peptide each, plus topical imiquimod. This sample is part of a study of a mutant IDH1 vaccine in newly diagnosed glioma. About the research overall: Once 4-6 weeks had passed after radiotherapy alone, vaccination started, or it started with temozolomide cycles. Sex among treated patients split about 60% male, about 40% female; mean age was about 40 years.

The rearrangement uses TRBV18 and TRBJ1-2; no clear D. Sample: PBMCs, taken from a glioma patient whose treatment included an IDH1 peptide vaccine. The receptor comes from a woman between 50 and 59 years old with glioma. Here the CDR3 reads CASSPQTERGYTF. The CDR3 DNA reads TGTGCCAGCTCACCTCAGACGGAACGTGGCTACACCTTC.